What follows are 26 T cell receptor beta chains derived from one specimen sequenced in a study of vaccination and CD4 T cells after COVID-19. As for treatment: approximately nine-day PBMC culture with coronavirus spike peptide pools or control peptides (ViraFEST assay). No antigen is known for these receptors. Sequencing of cultured CD4+ T cell DNA used the Oncomine TCR Beta short-read assay. TCRdb redid the calling of the PCR reads with MiXCR, one entry per CDR3 protein. Of 20,000 to 25,000 distinct CDR3 sequences listed, 30% to 35% are singletons. The sample comprised cultured CD4+ T cells from blood. All receptors derive from a human donor with COVID-19.

The chain links TRBV14 to TRBJ2-7; D is uncertain. The length of the CDR3 is 15 residues. V gave up 3 bases and J gave up 7 bases, with 19 bases separating them. CDR1 and CDR2 from the germline V gene are SGHDN and FVKESK. CDR3 in DNA: TGTGCCAGCAGCCAGGACGGACCCTCCCTCGGGGAGCAGTACTTC. Its protein product is CASSQDGPSLGEQYF. Full variable domain (missing parts from reference TRBV14 and TRBJ2-7): EAGVTQFPSHSVIEKGQTVTLRCDPISGHDNLYWYRRVMGKEIKFLLHFVKESKQDESGMPNNRFLAERTGGTYSTLKVQPAELEDSGVYFCASSQDGPSLGEQYFGPGTRLTVT.

The CDR3 sequence is CASTKTSGVSYNEQFF. DNA for the CDR3: TGTGCCAGCACCAAGACTAGCGGGGTCTCCTACAATGAGCAGTTCTTC. The chain carries TRBV2 and TRBJ2-1, with TRBD2 matching 11 bases. Trimming cost V 7 bases and J 0 bases; bases outside gene matches: 5. The CDR3 is 16 residues long. Germline CDR1 is SNHLY and CDR2 is FYNNEI.

The chain joins TRBV6-1 to TRBJ1-2; 9 bases agree with TRBD1. Germline V gives CDR1 MNHNS, CDR2 SASEGT. This CDR3 is 14 amino acids long. J was trimmed by 4 bases and V by 6 bases; bases with no gene match: 6. CDR3 residues: CASRPTGGGYGYTF. Written as DNA, the CDR3 is TGTGCCAGCAGACCCACAGGGGGCGGCTATGGCTACACCTTC.

This chain uses TRBV30 with TRBJ1-2; TRBD1 might be the D (5 bases). CDR1 and CDR2 from the germline V gene are GTSNPN and SVGIG (reference sequence). The germline V and J ends were trimmed by 5 bases and 4 bases, with 17 bases remaining between them. The CDR3 contains 14 residues. The CDR3: CAWVGLGGAYGYTF. The CDR3 DNA is TGTGCCTGGGTTGGGTTGGGGGGAGCCTATGGCTACACCTTC.

The rearrangement joins TRBV20-1 to TRBJ1-6; 8 nucleotides line up with TRBD1. There are 16 residues in the CDR3. Germline-derived CDR1 and CDR2 are DFQATT and SNEGSKA (reference sequence). The J segment lost 1 base and the V segment lost 6 bases, leaving 8 bases of the junction unmatched. The CDR3: CSALRTGWSYNSPLHF. The CDR3 DNA reads TGCAGTGCCCTGCGGACAGGGTGGTCCTATAATTCACCCCTCCACTTT.

The V and J genes are TRBV6-1 and TRBJ2-2, with TRBD2 as a possible D gene (7 bases). The CDR3 totals 16 residues. Looked up from germline, CDR1 is MNHNS and CDR2 is SASEGT. Trimming removed 6 bases from V and 4 bases from J, with 18 bases in between. Here the CDR3 reads CASSRGGGRGTGELFF. The DNA for the CDR3 is TGTGCCAGCAGCCGGGGAGGGGGGCGCGGCACCGGGGAGCTGTTTTTT.

A few counts support this clonotype. The V gene is TRBV6-5, the J gene TRBJ1-2; 8 nucleotides align to TRBD1. CDR3 length: 15 amino acids. The ends lost 2 bases at V and 4 bases at J; junction bases unmatched: 6. Germline V gives CDR1 MNHEY, CDR2 SVGAGI. The CDR3 loop reads CASSYRQGFGYGYTF. The DNA of the CDR3 is TGTGCCAGCAGTTACCGACAGGGGTTCGGCTATGGCTACACCTTC.

This sequence joins TRBV4-2 and TRBJ1-4, with 9 bases lining up with TRBD1. Losses at the gene ends were 5 bases for V and 5 bases for J; bases not matched to a gene: 6. CDR1 and CDR2 from the germline V gene are LGHNA and YNFKEQ. The CDR3 covers 15 residues. In DNA, the CDR3 is TGTGCCAGCAGCGTTACCGGGACAGGGAATGAAAAACTGTTTTTT. This translates into CASSVTGTGNEKLFF.

This sequence joins TRBV7-2 and TRBJ1-1; 10 nucleotides agree with TRBD1. Germline trimming cut 3 bases from V and 12 bases from J; bases unmatched to any gene: 10. The V gene's germline CDR1 is SGHTA and CDR2 FQGNSA. The CDR3 has 14 amino acids. The CDR3, as DNA: TGTGCCAGCAGCTTTCGGGACAGGGGAAGGGAGACTTTCTTT. It specifies CASSFRDRGRETFF.

The gene calls are TRBV7-9 and TRBJ2-1, with 10 bases fitting TRBD2. The CDR3 covers 16 residues. J lost 6 bases, V lost 5 bases, and 10 bases had no gene match. CDR1 and CDR2 from the germline V gene are SEHNR and FQNEAQ (reference sequence). CDR3 in amino acids: CASSLLAGALGNEQFF. Written as DNA, the CDR3 is TGTGCCAGCAGCCTCCTAGCGGGGGCGCTCGGCAATGAGCAGTTCTTC.

This clonotype was seen more than once but under ten times. The chain links TRBV6-4 to TRBJ2-1; TRBD1 matches 9 bases. V trimming: 5 bases; J trimming: 8 bases; junction bases outside the gene matches: 7. The length of the CDR3 is 14 residues. Germline-derived CDR1 and CDR2 are MRHNA and SNTAGT. The CDR3 nucleotides are TGTGCCAGCAGTCCGGGACAGGGCCACCATGAGCAGTTCTTC. Protein: CASSPGQGHHEQFF.

The chain carries TRBV20-1 and TRBJ2-5; D ambiguous. V lost 2 bases and J 1 base, leaving 5 bases between the germline ends. Germline values: CDR1 DFQATT, CDR2 SNEGSKA (reference sequence). This CDR3 comprises 12 residues. CDR3 residues: CSARHTQETQYF. In DNA, the CDR3 is TGCAGTGCTAGACATACCCAAGAGACCCAGTACTTC.

This clonotype has more than one count but fewer than ten. The V and J genes are TRBV6-5 and TRBJ1-6; no clear D gene. CDR1 and CDR2 (germline): MNHEY, SVGAGI. V lost 0 bases and J lost 0, with 15 bases in between. This CDR3 has 19 amino acids. CDR3 in DNA: TGTGCCAGCAGTTACTCGGCGTCTCCTGGAAGCTCCTATAATTCACCCCTCCACTTT. This sequence encodes CASSYSASPGSSYNSPLHF.

The chain combines TRBV7-9 with TRBJ1-5; 9 bases are a match to TRBD1. Germline values: CDR1 SEHNR, CDR2 FQNEAQ (reference sequence). This CDR3 spans 14 amino acids. V lost 4 bases to trimming and J lost 5 bases; unmatched junction nucleotides: 3. The DNA of the CDR3 is TGTGCCAGCAGCTCGGGACAGGGTTATCAGCCCCAGCATTTT. Protein sequence: CASSSGQGYQPQHF.

DNA for the CDR3: TGTGCCAGCAGACAGACTGCCTACGAGCAGTACTTC. Amino acids: CASRQTAYEQYF. The V call is TRBV28, the J call TRBJ2-7; D remains ambiguous. This CDR3 has 12 amino acids. Per germline, CDR1 MDHEN and CDR2 SYDVKM. V was cut by 6 bases and J by 2 bases, with 8 bases left in between.

This clonotype was observed a few times. The rearrangement links TRBV6-2 or TRBV6-3 to TRBJ2-2; possibly TRBD2 for D (5 bases). The CDR3 consists of 14 residues. V was trimmed by 6 bases and J by 3 bases, leaving 11 bases between them. Germline V lookup: CDR1 MNHEY, CDR2 SVGEGT. The CDR3 DNA reads TGTGCCAGCAGAAGGGCAGCGGACACCGGGGAGCTGTTTTTT. It encodes CASRRAADTGELFF.

This clonotype was detected only a few times. This sequence joins TRBV10-3 and TRBJ2-5, with D possibly matching TRBD1 (6 bases). The CDR3 runs 11 residues. Germline values: CDR1 ENHRY, CDR2 SYGVKD. V was clipped by 10 bases and J by 5 bases, with 11 bases between them. The CDR3 protein is CASRGGETQYF. The CDR3, as DNA: TGTGCCAGCAGGGGCGGGGAGACCCAGTACTTC.

The gene calls are TRBV5-4 and TRBJ1-4; no reliable D call. Per germline, CDR1 SGHNT and CDR2 YYREEE (reference sequence). Trimming pared 4 bases from V and 0 bases from J, leaving 4 bases between. The CDR3 contains 13 residues. CDR3: CASSRATNEKLFF. Here the CDR3 DNA reads TGTGCCAGCAGCCGTGCAACTAATGAAAAACTGTTTTTT.

The J gene is TRBJ2-1, the V gene TRBV5-1, with D hard to call. V was shortened by 0 bases and J by 3 bases, with 4 bases between the two germline ends. The CDR3 extends over 13 amino acids. Germline CDR1 and CDR2: SGHRS and YFSETQ. CDR3 loop: CASSLDLYNEQFF. The CDR3, as DNA: TGCGCCAGCAGCTTGGACCTCTACAATGAGCAGTTCTTC.

This clonotype was counted between two and nine times. This chain connects TRBV20-1 to TRBJ2-4, with 10 bases fitting TRBD1. The ends lost 3 bases at V and 6 bases at J; junction bases unmatched: 11. The CDR3 extends over 16 amino acids. The germline V gene encodes CDR1 DFQATT and CDR2 SNEGSKA (reference sequence). The CDR3 loop reads CSASDYGTGAINIQYF. The CDR3 DNA is TGCAGTGCTAGCGACTATGGGACAGGGGCTATAAACATTCAGTACTTC.

This rearrangement joins TRBV10-1 to TRBJ2-3; D is possibly TRBD1 (6 bases). In germline, CDR1 is WNHNN, CDR2 SYGVQD (reference sequence). The CDR3 loop spans 16 amino acids. Trimming took off 0 bases at V and 0 bases at J, with 10 bases between the two ends. CDR3 sequence reads: CASSESGGISTDTQYF. In DNA form, the CDR3 reads TGCGCCAGCAGTGAGTCTGGGGGCATCAGCACAGATACGCAGTATTTT.

This clonotype is medium-sized. V usage is TRBV20-1 and J usage is TRBJ1-2, with D hard to call. Germline CDR1 DFQATT, CDR2 SNEGSKA (reference sequence). The germline V and J ends were trimmed by 2 bases and 3 bases, with 10 bases remaining between them. This CDR3 has 13 amino acids. The CDR3 here is CSARLDGYYGYTF. CDR3 DNA: TGCAGTGCTAGACTAGACGGCTACTATGGCTACACCTTC.

This rearrangement joins TRBV7-9 to TRBJ2-7; the D gene could be TRBD1 or TRBD2 (5 bases each). The CDR3 is 16 amino acids. V shed 0 bases and J shed 0 bases, with 12 bases lying between them. Germline values: CDR1 SEHNR, CDR2 FQNEAQ (reference sequence). CDR3 protein: CASSLALGTDSYEQYF. For the CDR3, the DNA is TGTGCCAGCAGCTTAGCGCTGGGGACGGACTCCTACGAGCAGTACTTC.

The CDR3 nucleotides read TGTGCCAGCAAGACAGGGAGCCATAATTCACCCCTCCACTTT. It encodes CASKTGSHNSPLHF. J is TRBJ1-6 and V is TRBV6-1; 7 positions match TRBD1. Germline V gene data show CDR1 as MNHNS and CDR2 as SASEGT. This CDR3 is 14 amino acids long. V shed 7 bases and J 5 bases; nucleotides not matched to a gene: 5.

V gene TRBV6-2 or TRBV6-3 combines with J gene TRBJ1-3; tentative D call: TRBD1 (5 bases). Germline CDR1 and CDR2: MNHEY and SVGEGT. Trimming cost V 8 bases and J 0 bases, with 11 bases left between them. The CDR3 spans 14 residues. CDR3: CASGRDPSGNTIYF. CDR3 coding DNA: TGTGCCAGCGGACGGGACCCCTCTGGAAACACCATATATTTT.

This clonotype was observed once. V gene TRBV5-8 combines with J gene TRBJ2-3; TRBD2 matches 8 bases. The CDR3 is made up of 16 amino acids. Germline CDR1 and CDR2: SGHTS and YDEGEE. V trimming: 4 bases; J trimming: 1 base; junction bases outside the gene matches: 8. The CDR3 loop is CASSARGGGGTDTQYF. CDR3 in DNA: TGTGCCAGCAGCGCCCGGGGGGGCGGTGGCACAGATACGCAGTATTTT.